The 11 T cell receptor beta chains listed next were all sequenced from one sample in a study of blood T cell repertoires in COVID-19 (dated by TCRdb to 2020 to 2022). The method behind the library was the immunoSEQ multiplex PCR assay. TCRdb retrieved this table from immuneACCESS and kept in-frame rearrangements only. Not all clones are present; in checked studies, unresolved V genes account for under half, and no reason is known for the remainder. In all, the sample holds 250,000 to 350,000 clones, and roughly 86% of those were seen once. About 8.6% of the sample rests with the top ten. Source material: peripheral blood. The origin of the receptors is a young man with active or convalescent COVID-19.

This clone was detected a few times. The chain is built from TRBV4-3 and TRBJ2-7; D is perhaps TRBD2 (6 bases). Germline CDR1 and CDR2: LGHNA and YSLEER. The CDR3 has 16 residues. Trimming removed 1 base from V and 2 bases from J, with 15 bases in between. The CDR3 DNA is TGCGCCAGCAGCCAAGGAACGGGGAGGCCGACCTACGAGCAGTACTTC. Its protein product is CASSQGTGRPTYEQYF.

J is TRBJ1-1 and V is TRBV16; 7 positions match TRBD1. The germline gives CDR1 KGHSY, CDR2 FQNENV. The CDR3 is 15 residues long. V lost 1 base, J lost 6 bases, and 8 bases stayed unmatched. The CDR3 DNA sequence: TGTGCCAGCAGCCAATTGGCGACAGGGATACCTGAAGCTTTCTTT. Encoded protein: CASSQLATGIPEAFF.

This clone was recorded once. This chain uses TRBV11-2 with TRBJ1-1; a possible D gene is TRBD1 (6 bases). Germline V gene sequence: CDR1 SGHAT, CDR2 FQNNGV. Between the trimmed V and J ends, which lost 3 bases and 2 bases, there was a span of 13 bases. CDR3 length: 15 residues. CDR3 in amino acids: CASSFPRTVNTEAFF. The CDR3 DNA reads as TGTGCCAGCAGCTTCCCACGGACAGTCAACACTGAAGCTTTCTTT.

Of note for this clone: The same CDR3 can be traced to other DNA sequences in this sample. The rearrangement joins TRBV3-1 (or the pseudogene TRBV3-2) to TRBJ1-5, with D hard to call. CDR3 length: 13 residues. CDR1 and CDR2 from the germline V gene are LGHDT and YNNKEL (reference sequence). Trimming left V 6 bases short and J 0 bases short, with 6 bases between. As DNA, the CDR3 is TGTGCCAGCAGTCCTTCTAGCAATCAGCCCCAGCATTTT. This encodes CASSPSSNQPQHF.

The rearrangement joins TRBV12-3 or TRBV12-4 to TRBJ1-1, with D unresolved. CDR3 length: 12 residues. Trimming removed 4 bases at V and 4 bases at J, with 7 bases between. CDR3 sequence: CASSSQITEAFF. CDR3 DNA: TGTGCCAGCAGTTCCCAGATCACTGAAGCTTTCTTT.

The rearrangement links TRBV11-2 to TRBJ1-2; perhaps TRBD1 as D (6 bases). Germline CDR1 is SGHAT and CDR2 is FQNNGV. V was shortened by 6 bases and J by 5 bases, with 16 bases between the two germline ends. The CDR3 contains 14 residues. CDR3 loop: CASRRPGARYGYTF. CDR3 DNA: TGTGCCAGCAGACGCCCAGGGGCGCGATATGGCTACACCTTC.

The chain recombines TRBV27 with TRBJ2-7, with 8 bases lining up with TRBD1. CDR1 and CDR2 from the germline V gene are MNHEY and SMNVEV (reference sequence). The V and J ends lost 8 bases and 2 bases, in that order; junction bases with no gene match: 5. This CDR3 comprises 13 residues. The CDR3 nucleotides read TGTGCCAGCGGGCCAGGGGGCACCTACGAGCAGTACTTC. It encodes CASGPGGTYEQYF.

V usage is TRBV7-2 and J usage is TRBJ1-5, with D hard to call. V gave up 4 bases and J gave up 3 bases, with 10 bases separating them. CDR1 is SGHTA, CDR2 FQGNSA, per germline. The length of the CDR3 is 14 residues. The CDR3 coding sequence is TGTGCCAGCAGCTCCAGTCGTTCCAATCAGCCCCAGCATTTT. Its translation: CASSSSRSNQPQHF.

This rearrangement joins TRBV6-6 to TRBJ1-2, with 11 bases that match TRBD1. This CDR3 is built from 17 residues. Germline CDR1 reads MNHNY; CDR2 reads SVGAGI (reference sequence). V shed 5 bases and J 4 bases; nucleotides not matched to a gene: 12. CDR3 loop: CASSLNKDRGRLYGYTF. The DNA of the CDR3 is TGTGCCAGCAGTCTCAACAAGGACAGGGGGCGCCTCTATGGCTACACCTTC.

The chain carries TRBV6-6 and TRBJ2-7, with a weak D call TRBD1 (6 bases). Trimming pared 7 bases from V and 3 bases from J, leaving 13 bases between. The CDR3 loop spans 13 amino acids. Germline assignment: CDR1 MNHNY and CDR2 SVGAGI (reference sequence). CDR3: CASKGRDNYEQYF. CDR3 DNA: TGTGCCAGCAAGGGCCGGGACAACTACGAGCAGTACTTC.

The chain has TRBV7-9 and TRBJ1-2; 7 nucleotides match TRBD1. From germline, CDR1 is SEHNR and CDR2 FQNEAQ (reference sequence). V dropped 4 bases and J dropped 4; count of bases not matched to a gene: 9. The CDR3 runs to 15 residues. The CDR3 region has the DNA TGTGCCAGCAGCTCGGGACAGAGACTCATCTATGGCTACACCTTC. Its translation is CASSSGQRLIYGYTF.